This T cell receptor beta chain emerged from a study of blood T cells in healthy people across ages. This clonotype appeared a few times. Its specificity is unknown. Study-level points and caveats: Among long-lived donors, naive CD4+ cells were more numerous and diversity higher than in aged donors. The diversity estimates, figures obtained from one million T cells, were considered underestimates. Strongly correlated with naive T cell percentage was TCR beta diversity.

The CDR3 runs 14 residues. The germline V gene has CDR1 SQVTM and CDR2 ANQGSEA. V lost 3 bases, J lost 1 base, and 12 bases lay in between. Next came a second PCR, run for 7 to 11 cycles, which used a sample-barcoded 5' primer along with a J-beta primer mix. From the 5' RACE reads, TCRdb called clonotypes with MiXCR, one entry per CDR3 protein. The sample yields about 1.4 million distinct CDR3 sequences, approximately 60% seen once. The sequenced sample consisted of blood. This clonotype originated in a man between 18 and 35 years old in good health. The chain recombines TRBV29-1 with TRBJ2-5; D not certain. The CDR3 sequence: CSVDPTPLQETQYF. CDR3 nucleotides: TGCAGCGTTGATCCGACACCGCTCCAAGAGACCCAGTACTTC.